The 23 T cell receptor beta chains below were found in one sample sequenced in a study of blood T cell repertoires in COVID-19. TCRdb's table, derived via immunoSEQ multiplex PCR, lists solely in-frame clones and lacks some. The sample records over 250,000 clones, about 88% being singletons. What was sequenced was peripheral blood. Every receptor here comes from a woman between 40 and 50 years old who had recovered from COVID-19.

The chain combines TRBV4-3 with TRBJ2-3, with 13 bases that match TRBD2. Losses at the gene ends were 1 base for V and 3 bases for J; bases not matched to a gene: 1. This CDR3 spans 16 amino acids. Germline CDR1 is LGHNA and CDR2 is YSLEER. The CDR3 bases are TGCGCCAGCAGCCAAGGGGGACTAGCGGGGACAGATACGCAGTATTTT. It yields the protein CASSQGGLAGTDTQYF.

The rearrangement joins TRBV9 to TRBJ2-1, with 10 positions matching TRBD1. The germline V gene has CDR1 SGDLS and CDR2 YYNGEE. This CDR3 region has 17 residues. V dropped 3 bases and J dropped 4; count of bases not matched to a gene: 10. CDR3 nucleotide sequence: TGTGCCAGCAGCGCGCGGATGGGACAGGGGAGGTACAATGAGCAGTTCTTC. Protein: CASSARMGQGRYNEQFF.

This chain links TRBV2 with TRBJ1-6, with D unclear. The CDR3 totals 14 residues. Germline lookup yields CDR1 SNHLY and CDR2 FYNNEI. V was trimmed by 7 bases and J by 4 bases, leaving 11 bases between them. CDR3 sequence reads: CASNTDLYNSPLHF. The CDR3 DNA reads TGTGCCAGCAACACCGACTTGTATAATTCACCCCTCCACTTT.

The J gene is TRBJ1-4, the V gene TRBV4-1; TRBD1 is a possible D gene (6 bases). Trimming pared 1 base from V and 3 bases from J, leaving 9 bases between. Germline V gene lookup returns CDR1 MGHRA and CDR2 YSYEKL. This CDR3 comprises 15 residues. The DNA for the CDR3 is TGCGCCAGCAGCCAAGGGGGACACCCTAATGAAAAACTGTTTTTT. Its protein is CASSQGGHPNEKLFF.

This clone was seen once. No DNA is shown, since the ends of the CDR3 on it are uncertain; the CDR3 is the one TCRdb lists. The chain employs TRBV3-1 (or the pseudogene TRBV3-2) and TRBJ2-4; the D call of TRBD2 is as the table states it, not checked on the DNA. The CDR3 is 18 residues long, counting both termini. CDR1 and CDR2 (germline): LGHDT, YNNKEL (reference sequence). Here the CDR3 reads CASSQDGGPWGSGTARYF.

In this sample, this clone turned up once. This chain connects TRBV11-2 to TRBJ2-7, with 12 bases lining up with TRBD2. Germline V gene data show CDR1 as SGHAT and CDR2 as FQNNGV. With V trimmed by 4 bases and J by 7 bases, 11 bases remained unmatched. This CDR3 spans 16 amino acids. The CDR3 here is CASSSPLKGLAGEQYF. The CDR3 DNA sequence: TGTGCCAGCAGCTCCCCGTTGAAGGGACTAGCGGGTGAGCAGTACTTC.

This clone has just one count. As DNA, the CDR3 is TGTGCCAGCAGCTTAGGCGGCGGGGGCAATCAGCCCCAGCATTTT. The encoded protein is CASSLGGGGNQPQHF. This chain links TRBV7-9 with TRBJ1-5; no firm D call. This CDR3 is built from 15 residues. V gave up 1 base and J gave up 2 bases, with 9 bases separating them. The germline gives CDR1 SEHNR, CDR2 FQNEAQ (reference sequence). Combining the CDR3 with reference TRBV7-9 and TRBJ1-5 gives the whole variable domain DTGVSQNPRHKITKRGQNVTFRCDPISEHNRLYWYRQTLGQGPEFLTYFQNEAQLEKSRLLSDRFSAERPKGSFSTLEIQRTEQGDSAMYLCASSLGGGGNQPQHFGDGTRLSIL.

In the case of this clone: Germline is not matched at one junction end, which may reflect a read error. V is TRBV9 and J is TRBJ2-1; TRBD2 matches at 7 bases. The germline V gene has CDR1 SGDLS and CDR2 YYNGEE. This CDR3 has 15 amino acids. CDR3 sequence reads: CASSVDLAAYTEQFF. The CDR3, as DNA: TGTGCCAGCAGCGTAGACCTAGCGGCCTACACTGAGCAGTTCTTC. Looking up the rest from reference TRBV9 and TRBJ2-1 gives the full variable domain: DSGVTQTPKHLITATGQRVTLRCSPRSGDLSVYWYQQSLDQGLQFLIQYYNGEERAKGNILERFSAQQFPDLHSELNLSSLELGDSALYFCASSVDLAAYTEQFFGPGTRLTVL.

J is TRBJ2-3 and V is TRBV24-1; 8 nucleotides match TRBD2. This CDR3 has 12 amino acids. Germline lookup yields CDR1 KGHDR and CDR2 SFDVKD. V dropped 12 bases and J dropped 14; count of bases not matched to a gene: 15. The DNA of the CDR3 is TGTGCCGCCGAACAAACCGGGACTAGACGGTATTTT. As protein: CAAEQTGTRRYF.

This clone was recorded once. The CDR3 spells CASSPRPLFAGGGNEQFF. The CDR3 DNA reads TGTGCCAGCAGCCCGCGACCCCTCTTCGCGGGAGGAGGCAATGAGCAGTTCTTC. The V and J genes are TRBV7-2 and TRBJ2-1; 8 bases fit TRBD2. Trimming removed 5 bases from V and 6 bases from J; junction bases left unmatched: 18. Germline V gives CDR1 SGHTA, CDR2 FQGNSA. The CDR3 spans 18 residues.

This chain links TRBV19 with TRBJ1-5; TRBD1 aligns across 10 bases. This CDR3 contains 15 residues. Losses at the gene ends were 3 bases for V and 7 bases for J; bases not matched to a gene: 6. CDR1 LNHDA and CDR2 SQIVND come from the germline V gene (reference sequence). This CDR3 is CASSIGTGVGQPQHF. The DNA for the CDR3 is TGTGCCAGTAGTATCGGGACAGGGGTTGGGCAGCCCCAGCATTTT.

The chain recombines TRBV5-1 with TRBJ1-1, with TRBD1 matching over 7 bases. The germline V gene has CDR1 SGHRS and CDR2 YFSETQ. The CDR3 runs 14 residues. The V segment lost 4 bases and the J segment 4 bases; nucleotides outside the gene matches: 7. The DNA for the CDR3 is TGCGCCAGCAGCCAGGGACAGCCGGGCACTGAAGCTTTCTTT. This codes for CASSQGQPGTEAFF.

This CDR3 is CASSLGIPGSFDDEQFF. Written as DNA, the CDR3 is TGTGCCAGCAGCTTAGGTATCCCCGGGAGCTTTGACGATGAGCAGTTCTTC. The chain is built from TRBV11-3 and TRBJ2-1, with a possible D match to TRBD2 (6 bases). V was pared by 1 base and J by 8 bases, with 21 bases between. Germline assignment: CDR1 SGHNT and CDR2 YENEEA. This CDR3 is 17 amino acids long.

In its sample, this clone was seen once. This rearrangement joins TRBV28 to TRBJ1-2, with unresolved D. This CDR3 is 13 amino acids long. Germline CDR1 reads MDHEN; CDR2 reads SYDVKM. Trimming took off 6 bases at V and 7 bases at J, with 15 bases between the two ends. CDR3 residues: CASSPIPGGGYTF. The DNA for the CDR3 is TGTGCCAGCAGCCCAATCCCGGGAGGTGGCTACACCTTC.

The rearrangement joins TRBV6-5 to TRBJ2-7; a possible D gene is TRBD1 (6 bases). Trimming left V 5 bases short and J 2 bases short, with 13 bases between. Per the germline V gene, CDR1 is MNHEY and CDR2 is SVGAGI. The CDR3 is made up of 14 amino acids. The CDR3 reads CASSLRDTAYEQYF. DNA of the CDR3: TGTGCCAGCAGTCTCCGGGACACCGCCTACGAGCAGTACTTC.

The chain is built from TRBV2 and TRBJ1-4; no clear D gene. Germline V gene lookup returns CDR1 SNHLY and CDR2 FYNNEI. CDR3 length equals 15 residues. Trimming took 0 bases from V and 10 from J, leaving 15 bases between them. CDR3 DNA: TGTGCCAGCAGTGAAGCGGCCGCAAGGGCGGGAAAACTGTTTTTT. This translates into CASSEAAARAGKLFF.

This clone was found a few times. The chain links TRBV14 to TRBJ1-3, with TRBD1 matching over 8 bases. The CDR3 runs to 17 residues. In germline, CDR1 is SGHDN, CDR2 FVKESK. V gave up 4 bases and J gave up 6 bases; unmatched junction bases: 14. The CDR3 DNA reads as TGTGCCAGCAGCCCCAGACAGGGGAGTCTTCTTGAAAACACCATATATTTT. Residues: CASSPRQGSLLENTIYF.

The CDR3 coding sequence is TGTGCCAGCAGCGTAGGGGGACAGCGATACGAGCAGTACTTC. Translation: CASSVGGQRYEQYF. The rearrangement links TRBV9 to TRBJ2-7; TRBD1 matches at 7 bases. This CDR3 is 14 amino acids long. CDR1 is SGDLS and CDR2 is YYNGEE in the germline V gene. The trim removed 0 bases at V and 4 bases at J, leaving 4 bases unmatched. The entire variable domain, with the rest obtained from reference TRBV9 and TRBJ2-7, is as follows: DSGVTQTPKHLITATGQRVTLRCSPRSGDLSVYWYQQSLDQGLQFLIQYYNGEERAKGNILERFSAQQFPDLHSELNLSSLELGDSALYFCASSVGGQRYEQYFGPGTRLTVT.

This chain connects TRBV21-1 to TRBJ2-3; TRBD1 reflects the table's D call only, with no check against the DNA. TRBV21-1 represents a pseudogene. The CDR3 is 16 amino acids. The CDR3 sequence is CASSSPGTASTDTQYF. The CDR3 DNA follows: TGTGCCAGCAGCAGTCCCGGGACAGCGAGCACAGATACGCAGTATTTT.

This rearrangement joins TRBV7-9 to TRBJ2-1; 7 bases fit TRBD2. V dropped 5 bases and J dropped 10; count of bases not matched to a gene: 5. Germline CDR1 and CDR2: SEHNR and FQNEAQ (reference sequence). The CDR3 is 12 residues long. CDR3 protein: CASSPVGGEQFF. The CDR3 DNA reads as TGTGCCAGCAGCCCAGTGGGGGGGGAGCAGTTCTTC. The full variable domain, in which reference TRBV7-9 and TRBJ2-1 provide the parts outside the CDR3, is DTGVSQNPRHKITKRGQNVTFRCDPISEHNRLYWYRQTLGQGPEFLTYFQNEAQLEKSRLLSDRFSAERPKGSFSTLEIQRTEQGDSAMYLCASSPVGGEQFFGPGTRLTVL.

The J gene is TRBJ2-7, the V gene TRBV11-2; 8 nucleotides align to TRBD2. Germline loops: CDR1 SGHAT, CDR2 FQNNGV. The CDR3 extends over 16 amino acids. V was clipped by 2 bases and J by 3 bases; unmatched bases: 9. The CDR3, as DNA: TGTGCCAGCAGCTTAATTGTCCCTAGCGGGTTCTACGAGCAGTACTTC. Translation: CASSLIVPSGFYEQYF.

CDR3: CASSQTLAGGLQETQYF. DNA of the CDR3: TGCGCCAGCAGCCAAACACTAGCGGGAGGACTCCAAGAGACCCAGTACTTC. V is TRBV4-3 and J is TRBJ2-5; TRBD2 aligns across 12 bases. CDR3 length: 17 residues. Trimming at V came to 2 bases and at J to 1 base, leaving 5 bases not matched to a gene. Germline V gene data show CDR1 as LGHNA and CDR2 as YSLEER.

V is TRBV18 and J is TRBJ2-7; D ambiguous. V was pared by 2 bases and J by 2 bases, with 10 bases between. This CDR3 is built from 14 residues. Germline CDR1 is KGHSH and CDR2 is LQKENI. The CDR3 loop reads CASSPKLPPYEQYF. In DNA form, the CDR3 reads TGTGCCAGCTCACCAAAGCTACCCCCCTACGAGCAGTACTTC.